This T cell receptor beta chain was captured by sequencing in a study of OX40 agonist ivuxolimab in advanced cancers. Looking at the study overall: Ivuxolimab, which is an agonistic anti-OX40 (CD134) antibody, was administered to the patients.

For this clone: Antigen unknown.

Findings of the study overall: Antigen specificity remained undetermined for the expanded peripheral T cells. CD4+ and CD8+ blood T cells expanded clonally by week 6 at 0.1 to 3.0 mg/kg.

The data were produced by immunoSEQ multiplex PCR, yet TCRdb's version contains in-frame clones alone and is incomplete. Among tens of thousands of clones listed, approximately 86% were seen once. In germline, CDR1 is SGDLS, CDR2 YYNGEE. The CDR3 length is 15 residues. Trimming stripped 0 bases from V and 4 bases from J, with 13 bases between. Sequencing was performed on CD4+ or CD8+ T cells sorted from blood, taken in a trial of the OX40 agonist ivuxolimab. The rearrangement joins TRBV9 to TRBJ1-2, with D possibly TRBD1 on 6 matching bases. The source of this sequence is an adult with an advanced solid tumor such as melanoma, head and neck, liver or kidney cancer. CDR3 DNA sequence: TGTGCCAGCAGCGTAGAGGGAGGGGGGACCTATGGCTACACCTTC. This gives the protein CASSVEGGGTYGYTF.